This T cell receptor beta chain was sequenced in a study of shared clonotypes between healthy human individuals. Looking at the study overall: The cohort had two women and a few men, ages 18 to 49. Broader study findings: Naive subsets, compared against memory subsets, generally had larger estimated richness values.

To note about this clone: What it binds is not known.

Method: immunoSEQ multiplex PCR; TCRdb's copy keeps in-frame clones and lacks some. The table has roughly 2.2 million clones, 92% seen once. V was clipped by 4 bases and J by 1 base, with 11 bases between them. Germline CDR1 MNHEY, CDR2 SVGAGI. This CDR3 is built from 14 residues. Donors had no recently reported acute infections or vaccinations and were HIV-negative. Splitting of CD4+ cells produced CD45RA+ naive and CD45RA-negative memory subsets. Sequenced input: naive CD4+ T cells from PBMCs. Subset specified: CD45RA+ positively selected. The chain employs TRBV6-5 and TRBJ2-7; D gene ambiguous. The sequence was collected from a man aged 18 to 29 in good health. Some clones in this sample may be carry-over from other donors' samples. The CDR3 is CASSSYSSSYEQYF. For the CDR3, the DNA is TGTGCCAGCAGTTCCTATTCGTCATCCTACGAGCAGTACTTC.